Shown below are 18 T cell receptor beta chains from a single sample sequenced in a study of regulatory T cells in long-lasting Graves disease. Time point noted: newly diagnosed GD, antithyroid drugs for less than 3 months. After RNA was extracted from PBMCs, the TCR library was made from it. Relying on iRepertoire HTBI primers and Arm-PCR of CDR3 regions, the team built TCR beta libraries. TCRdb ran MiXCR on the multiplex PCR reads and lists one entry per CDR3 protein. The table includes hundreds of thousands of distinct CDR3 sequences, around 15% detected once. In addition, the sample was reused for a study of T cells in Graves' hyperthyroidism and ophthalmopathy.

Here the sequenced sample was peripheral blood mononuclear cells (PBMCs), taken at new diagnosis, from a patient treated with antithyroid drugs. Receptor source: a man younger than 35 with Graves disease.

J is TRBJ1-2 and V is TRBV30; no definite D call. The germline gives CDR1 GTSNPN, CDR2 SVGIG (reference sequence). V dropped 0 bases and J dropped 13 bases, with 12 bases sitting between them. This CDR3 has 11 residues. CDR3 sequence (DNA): TGTGCCTGGAGTGTACCTACCCCCGGCACCTTC. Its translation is CAWSVPTPGTF.

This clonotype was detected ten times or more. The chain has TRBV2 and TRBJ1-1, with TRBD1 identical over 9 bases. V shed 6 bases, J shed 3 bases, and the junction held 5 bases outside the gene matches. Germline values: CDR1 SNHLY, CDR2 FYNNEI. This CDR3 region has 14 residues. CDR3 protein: CASRQGARDTEAFF. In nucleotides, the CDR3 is TGTGCCAGCAGACAGGGGGCACGGGACACTGAAGCTTTCTTT.

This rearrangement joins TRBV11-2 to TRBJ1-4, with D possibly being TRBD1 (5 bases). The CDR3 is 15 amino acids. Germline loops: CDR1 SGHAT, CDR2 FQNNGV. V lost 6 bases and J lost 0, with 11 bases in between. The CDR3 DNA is TGTGCCAGCAGTTACAGGATTTCAACTAATGAAAAACTGTTTTTT. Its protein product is CASSYRISTNEKLFF.

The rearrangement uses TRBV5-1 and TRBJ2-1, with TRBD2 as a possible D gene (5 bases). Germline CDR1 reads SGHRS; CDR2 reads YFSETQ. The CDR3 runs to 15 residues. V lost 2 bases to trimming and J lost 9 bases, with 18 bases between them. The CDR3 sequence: CASSFNRELKGEQFF. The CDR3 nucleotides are TGCGCCAGCAGCTTTAATAGGGAGTTGAAGGGTGAGCAGTTCTTC.

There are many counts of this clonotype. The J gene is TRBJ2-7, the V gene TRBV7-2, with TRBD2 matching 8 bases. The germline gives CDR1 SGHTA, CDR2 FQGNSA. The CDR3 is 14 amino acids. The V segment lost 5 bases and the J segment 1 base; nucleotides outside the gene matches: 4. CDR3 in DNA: TGTGCCAGCAGCCGGACTAGCTTATCCTACGAGCAGTACTTC. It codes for CASSRTSLSYEQYF. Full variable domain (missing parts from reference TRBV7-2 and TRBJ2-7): GAGVSQSPSNKVTEKGKDVELRCDPISGHTALYWYRQSLGQGLEFLIYFQGNSAPDKSGLPSDRFSAERTGGSVSTLTIQRTQQEDSAVYLCASSRTSLSYEQYFGPGTRLTVT.

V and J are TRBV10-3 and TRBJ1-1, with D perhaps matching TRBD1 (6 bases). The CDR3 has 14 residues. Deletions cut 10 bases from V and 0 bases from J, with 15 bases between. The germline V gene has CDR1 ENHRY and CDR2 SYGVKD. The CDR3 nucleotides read TGTGCCACCATGACAGGAGATTTGAACACTGAAGCTTTCTTT. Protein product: CATMTGDLNTEAFF.

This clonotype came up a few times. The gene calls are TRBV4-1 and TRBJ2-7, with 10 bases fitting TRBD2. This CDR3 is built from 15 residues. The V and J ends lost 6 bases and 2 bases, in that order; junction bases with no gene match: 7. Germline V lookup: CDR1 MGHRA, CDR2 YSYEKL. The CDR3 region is CASRDPSGRAYEQYF. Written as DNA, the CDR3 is TGCGCCAGCAGAGACCCTAGCGGGAGAGCCTACGAGCAGTACTTC.

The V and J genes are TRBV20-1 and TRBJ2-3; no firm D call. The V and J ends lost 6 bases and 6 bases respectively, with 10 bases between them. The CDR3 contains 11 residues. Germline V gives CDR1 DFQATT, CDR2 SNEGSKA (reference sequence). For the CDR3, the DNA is TGCAGTGCGTACTACGCGGATACGCAGTATTTT. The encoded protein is CSAYYADTQYF.

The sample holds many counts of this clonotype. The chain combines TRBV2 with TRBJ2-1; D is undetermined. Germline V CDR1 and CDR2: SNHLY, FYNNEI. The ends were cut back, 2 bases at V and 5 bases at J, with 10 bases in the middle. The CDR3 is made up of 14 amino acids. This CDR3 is CASSEWRSNNEQFF. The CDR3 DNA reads TGTGCCAGCAGTGAATGGCGGTCTAACAATGAGCAGTTCTTC. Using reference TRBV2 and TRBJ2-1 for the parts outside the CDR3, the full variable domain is EPEVTQTPSHQVTQMGQEVILRCVPISNHLYFYWYRQILGQKVEFLVSFYNNEISEKSEIFDDQFSVERPDGSNFTLKIRSTKLEDSAMYFCASSEWRSNNEQFFGPGTRLTVL.

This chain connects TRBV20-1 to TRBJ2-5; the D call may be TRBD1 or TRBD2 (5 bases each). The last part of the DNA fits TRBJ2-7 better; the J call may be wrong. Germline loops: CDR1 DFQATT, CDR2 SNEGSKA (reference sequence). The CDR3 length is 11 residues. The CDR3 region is CSARRDGEQYF. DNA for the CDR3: TGCAGTGCTAGGAGGGACGGCGAGCAGTACTTC.

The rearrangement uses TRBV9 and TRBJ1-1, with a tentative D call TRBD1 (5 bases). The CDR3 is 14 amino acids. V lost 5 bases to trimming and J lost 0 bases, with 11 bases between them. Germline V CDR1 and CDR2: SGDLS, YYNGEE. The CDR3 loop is CASSEMGVNTEAFF. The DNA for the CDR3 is TGTGCCAGCAGTGAAATGGGGGTGAACACTGAAGCTTTCTTT.

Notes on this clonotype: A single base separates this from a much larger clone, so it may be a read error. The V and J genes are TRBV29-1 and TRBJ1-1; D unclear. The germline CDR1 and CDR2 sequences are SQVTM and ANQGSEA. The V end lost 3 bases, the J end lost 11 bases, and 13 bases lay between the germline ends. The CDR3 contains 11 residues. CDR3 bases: TGCAGCGTTGATGATCCCATCGGGGCTTTCTTT. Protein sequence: CSVDDPIGAFF.

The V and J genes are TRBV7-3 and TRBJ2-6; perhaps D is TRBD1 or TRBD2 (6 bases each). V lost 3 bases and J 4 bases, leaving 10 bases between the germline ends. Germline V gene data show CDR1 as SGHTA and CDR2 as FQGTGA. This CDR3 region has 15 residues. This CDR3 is CASSFRRGGANVLTF. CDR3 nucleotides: TGTGCCAGCAGCTTCAGGAGGGGGGGGGCCAACGTCCTGACTTTC.

The CDR3 sequence: CASSPPKSGSGNEQFF. CDR3 in DNA: TGTGCCAGCAGCCCGCCGAAAAGCGGGAGTGGAAATGAGCAGTTCTTC. V gene TRBV11-3 combines with J gene TRBJ2-1; 8 bases agree with TRBD2. CDR3 length: 16 amino acids. The V gene's germline CDR1 is SGHNT and CDR2 YENEEA. Trimming took 5 bases from V and 7 from J; bases not matched to a gene: 13.

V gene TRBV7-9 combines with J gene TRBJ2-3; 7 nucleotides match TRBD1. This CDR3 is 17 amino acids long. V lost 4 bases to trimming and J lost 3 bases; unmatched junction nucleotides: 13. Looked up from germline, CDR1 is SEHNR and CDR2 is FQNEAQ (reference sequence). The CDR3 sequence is CASSSDRAPDGTDTQYF. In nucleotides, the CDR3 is TGTGCCAGCAGCTCCGACAGGGCCCCGGACGGGACAGATACGCAGTATTTT.

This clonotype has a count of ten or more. The CDR3 DNA reads as TGTGCCAGCAGTTTATGGCTAGCGGCTTTCACAGATACGCAGTATTTT. Translating gives CASSLWLAAFTDTQYF. The gene calls are TRBV12-3 or TRBV12-4 and TRBJ2-3; 7 nucleotides match TRBD2. The CDR3 spans 16 residues. The V segment lost 2 bases and the J segment 2 bases; nucleotides outside the gene matches: 7.

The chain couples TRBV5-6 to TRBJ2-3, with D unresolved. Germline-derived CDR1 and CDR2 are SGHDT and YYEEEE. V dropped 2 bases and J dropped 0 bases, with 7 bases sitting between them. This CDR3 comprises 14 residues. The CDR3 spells CASSFSVSTDTQYF. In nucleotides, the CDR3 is TGTGCCAGCAGCTTCAGCGTCAGCACAGATACGCAGTATTTT.

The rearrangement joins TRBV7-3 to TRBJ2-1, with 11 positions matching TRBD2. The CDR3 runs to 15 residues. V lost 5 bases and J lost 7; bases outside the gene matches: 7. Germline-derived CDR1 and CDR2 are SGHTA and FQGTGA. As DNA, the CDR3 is TGTGCCAGCAGCAACGGGGCTAGCGGGAGGAATGAGCAGTTCTTC. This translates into CASSNGASGRNEQFF.